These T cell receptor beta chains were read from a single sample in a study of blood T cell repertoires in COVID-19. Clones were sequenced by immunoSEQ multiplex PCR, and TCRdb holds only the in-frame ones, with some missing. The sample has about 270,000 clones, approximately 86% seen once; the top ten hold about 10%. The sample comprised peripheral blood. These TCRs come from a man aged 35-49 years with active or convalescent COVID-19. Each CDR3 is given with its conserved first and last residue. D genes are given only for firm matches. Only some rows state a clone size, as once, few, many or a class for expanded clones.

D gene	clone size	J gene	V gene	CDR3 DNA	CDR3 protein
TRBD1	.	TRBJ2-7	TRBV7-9	TGTGCCAGCAGCGGGGACAGGGGGGAGAGACTAGCGAATGAGCAGTACTTC	CASSGDRGERLANEQYF
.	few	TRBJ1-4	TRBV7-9	TGTGCCAGCAGCTTAGTTGGGGGGGTCAATGAAAAACTGTTTTTT	CASSLVGGVNEKLFF
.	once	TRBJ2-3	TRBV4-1	TGCGCCAGCAGCCAGGGGGCGCTTGGCACAGATACGCAGTATTTT	CASSQGALGTDTQYF
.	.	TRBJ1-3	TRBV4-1	TGCGCCAGCAGCCCGACCCTTACGGGAAGCTCTGGAAACACCATATATTTT	CASSPTLTGSSGNTIYF
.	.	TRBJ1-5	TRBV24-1	TGTGCCACCAGTGACCCTAGGAGTAGCAATCAGCCCCAGCATTTT	CATSDPRSSNQPQHF
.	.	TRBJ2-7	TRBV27	TGTGCCAGCAAAGATTATAACGGCGAGCAGTACTTC	CASKDYNGEQYF
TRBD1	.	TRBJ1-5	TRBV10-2	TGCGCCAGCAGTGAGTCGTGGGGGACAGGGGCAGGTAGCAATCAGCCCCAGCATTTT	CASSESWGTGAGSNQPQHF
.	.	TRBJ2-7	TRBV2	TGTGCCAGCAGGGGGTGGGGGCCTAGGATCCAGTACTTC	CASRGWGPRIQYF
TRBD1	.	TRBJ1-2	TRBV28	TGTGCCAGCAGCAGACAGGGGGCTGAGGGCTACACCTTC	CASSRQGAEGYTF
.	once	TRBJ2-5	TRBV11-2	TGTGCCAGCAGCCCAGGACTTACCTACCAAGAGACCCAGTACTTC	CASSPGLTYQETQYF
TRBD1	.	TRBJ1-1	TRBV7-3	TGTGCCAGCAGCTTAGACAGGGACACTGAAGCTTTCTTT	CASSLDRDTEAFF
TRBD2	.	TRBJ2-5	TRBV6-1	TGTGCCAGCAGTGGCCCCATTGGGGGAGCGGGGCAAGAGACCCAGTACTTC	CASSGPIGGAGQETQYF
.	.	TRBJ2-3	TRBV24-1	TGTGCCACCAGTGACTCCTGGACAGGCACAGATACGCAGTATTTT	CATSDSWTGTDTQYF
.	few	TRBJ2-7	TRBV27	TGTGCCAGCAGTCGAACCGGGGGAGTGGGCGAGCAGTACTTC	CASSRTGGVGEQYF
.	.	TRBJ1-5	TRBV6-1	TGTGCCAGCAGTGAACCCGCAGGGGACAATCAGCCCCAGCATTTT	CASSEPAGDNQPQHF
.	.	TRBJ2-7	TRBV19	TGTGCCATCAGGGTGTGCAGGTACTCCTACGAGCAGTACTTC	CAIRVCRYSYEQYF
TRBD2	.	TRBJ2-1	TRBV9	TGTGCCAGCAGCTTCGGACTAGACCCCCTCAATGAGCAGTTCTTC	CASSFGLDPLNEQFF
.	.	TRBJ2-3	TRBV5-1	TGCGCCAGCACAAAGGGGTACGGCACAGATACGCAGTATTTT	CASTKGYGTDTQYF
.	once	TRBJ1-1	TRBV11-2	TGTGCCAGCAGCTCTACTGAAGACACTGAAGCTTTCTTT	CASSSTEDTEAFF
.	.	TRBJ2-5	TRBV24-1	TGTGCCACCAGTGATTCCCATAGAGAGACCCAGTACTTC	CATSDSHRETQYF
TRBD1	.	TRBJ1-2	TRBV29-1	TGCAGCGTCCCTAGTCGGACAGGTAAAGGCTACACCTTC	CSVPSRTGKGYTF
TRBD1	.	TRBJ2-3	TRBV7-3	TGTGCCAGCAGCCCATGGACAGGGGGCACAGATACGCAGTATTTT	CASSPWTGGTDTQYF
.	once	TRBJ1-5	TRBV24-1	TGTGCCACCAGTGATTTAACAACAGACAATCAGCCCCAGCATTTT	CATSDLTTDNQPQHF
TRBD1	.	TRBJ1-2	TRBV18	TGTGCCAGCTCACCCGACAGGGACTATGGCTACACCTTC	CASSPDRDYGYTF
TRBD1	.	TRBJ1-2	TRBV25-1	TGTGCCAGCAGTAGTCCAGGGGGCTCGGGCGGCTACACCTTC	CASSSPGGSGGYTF
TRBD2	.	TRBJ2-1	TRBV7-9	TGTGCCAGCGGGCTAGCGGGCTACAATGAGCAGTTCTTC	CASGLAGYNEQFF
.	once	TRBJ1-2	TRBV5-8	TGTGCCAGCAGCTTGGTCCTTCCTTTACATCTCTTC	CASSLVLPLHLF
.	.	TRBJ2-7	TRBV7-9	TGTGCCAGCAGTTACAGCGGCGACCCGTCCTACGAGCAGTACTTC	CASSYSGDPSYEQYF
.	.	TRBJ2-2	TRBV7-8	TGTGCCAGCAGCTTATTCGGGCAAGGGACATTAAACACCGGGGAGCTGTTTTTT	CASSLFGQGTLNTGELFF
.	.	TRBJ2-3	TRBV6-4	TGTGCCAGCAGTGACACCCAGACTCGGACGCAGTATTTT	CASSDTQTRTQYF
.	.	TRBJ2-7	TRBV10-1	TGCGCCAGCAGTGCGGGGGACGGTGCTTACTACGAGCAGTACTTC	CASSAGDGAYYEQYF
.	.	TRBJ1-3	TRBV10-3	TGTGCCATCAGTGATGGACACTCTAAAGGAAACACCATATATTTT	CAISDGHSKGNTIYF
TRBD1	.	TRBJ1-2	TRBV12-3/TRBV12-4	TGTGCCAGCGGTGGACAGGGGGTCTATGGCTACACCTTC	CASGGQGVYGYTF
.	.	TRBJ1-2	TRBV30	TGTGCCTGGAGTTCCCAGGCGGACTGGACTCTCTATGGCTACACCTTC	CAWSSQADWTLYGYTF
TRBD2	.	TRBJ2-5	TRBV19	TGTGCCAGTAGTCCTAGCGGGGGGGCAGGGAAAGAGACCCAGTACTTC	CASSPSGGAGKETQYF
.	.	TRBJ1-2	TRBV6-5	TGTGCCAGCACCGAGCGGGGGGCCTACTATGGCTACACCTTC	CASTERGAYYGYTF
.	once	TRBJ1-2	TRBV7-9	TGTGCCAGCAGCTTAGGGGGCAGGGTCTATGGCTACACCTTC	CASSLGGRVYGYTF
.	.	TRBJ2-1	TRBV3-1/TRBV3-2	TGTGCCAGCAGCCACCTTAGTGTTAGCCCGCTACACTGGCAGTTCTTC	CASSHLSVSPLHWQFF
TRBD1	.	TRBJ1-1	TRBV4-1	TGCGCCAGCAGCCAGGGACAGGGAATCACTGAAGCTTTCTTT	CASSQGQGITEAFF
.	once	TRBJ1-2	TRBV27	TGTGCCAGCAGTTTGGGGGGGGGCGCCTATGGCTACACCTTC	CASSLGGGAYGYTF